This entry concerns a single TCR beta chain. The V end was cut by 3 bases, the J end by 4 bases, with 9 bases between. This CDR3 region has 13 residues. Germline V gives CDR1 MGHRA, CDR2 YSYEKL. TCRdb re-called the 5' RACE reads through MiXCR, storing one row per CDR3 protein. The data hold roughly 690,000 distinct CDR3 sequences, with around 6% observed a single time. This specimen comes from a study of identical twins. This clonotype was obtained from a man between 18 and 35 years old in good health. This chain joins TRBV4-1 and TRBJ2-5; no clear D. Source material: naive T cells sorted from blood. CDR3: CASSQARAETQYF. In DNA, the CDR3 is TGCGCCAGCAGCCAGGCTAGGGCAGAGACCCAGTACTTC.